Many counts were recorded for the clone carrying this T cell receptor beta chain. Using its own MiXCR run on the RT-PCR reads, TCRdb lists one record per CDR3 protein. The data show hundreds of thousands of distinct CDR3 sequences, 12% to 15% seen once. Trimming cost V 5 bases and J 10 bases, with 21 bases left between them. This CDR3 spans 15 amino acids. The chain uses TRBV12-3 or TRBV12-4 and TRBJ1-5; perhaps TRBD1 as D (6 bases). Specimen: memory CD4+ T cells from blood. This TCR was sampled from a female donor in good health, serving as a healthy control. CDR3 sequence: CASSQWGDIGEPQHF. In DNA form, the CDR3 reads TGTGCCAGCAGTCAATGGGGGGACATCGGGGAACCCCAGCATTTT.